This passage covers 13 T cell receptor beta chains from one sample sequenced in a study of cytomegalovirus exposure and HLA in healthy donors. Vbeta (60) and Jbeta (13) primers were used in the PCR. Clones were read by immunoSEQ multiplex PCR, and TCRdb kept only the in-frame ones, dropping some. The sample spans under 35,000 clones; the ten largest clones claim 0.71%. The material sequenced was PBMCs. The origin of the receptors is a man aged 30-40 years in good health and CMV-seronegative.

This clone is labeled medium-sized (0.01 to 0.1%) based on frequency. V is TRBV11-2 and J is TRBJ1-3; D gene unclear. V was clipped by 5 bases and J by 3 bases, with 8 bases between them. Germline loops: CDR1 SGHAT, CDR2 FQNNGV. The CDR3 is 13 amino acids. The CDR3 nucleotides read TGTGCCAGCAGCCCCCTCGTTGGAAACACCATATATTTT. Translated, it gives CASSPLVGNTIYF.

In nucleotides, the CDR3 is TGTGCCAGCAGCCAAGGACTCAATCAGCCCCAGCATTTT. It is translated as CASSQGLNQPQHF. This chain connects TRBV14 to TRBJ1-5, with D unclear. Per germline, CDR1 SGHDN and CDR2 FVKESK. Trimming took 1 base from V and 3 from J, leaving 4 bases between them. This CDR3 contains 13 residues.

The chain is built from TRBV19 and TRBJ2-1; 9 nucleotides agree with TRBD2. After removal of 1 base from V and 7 bases from J, the junction contained 5 bases not matched to a gene. Germline loops: CDR1 LNHDA, CDR2 SQIVND (reference sequence). The CDR3 loop spans 15 amino acids. CDR3 DNA sequence: TGTGCCAGTAGTATAGTTAGCGGGAGTCGGAATGAGCAGTTCTTC. It specifies CASSIVSGSRNEQFF.

The V and J genes are TRBV5-1 and TRBJ1-2; 10 bases align to TRBD1. The CDR3 is made up of 13 amino acids. Per germline, CDR1 SGHRS and CDR2 YFSETQ. V gave up 5 bases and J gave up 7 bases; unmatched junction bases: 5. In DNA, the CDR3 is TGCGCCAGCAGTCGGGACAGGGGAAGTGGCTACACCTTC. It yields the protein CASSRDRGSGYTF. Using reference TRBV5-1 and TRBJ1-2 for the parts outside the CDR3, the full variable domain is KAGVTQTPRYLIKTRGQQVTLSCSPISGHRSVSWYQQTPGQGLQFLFEYFSETQRNKGNFPGRFSGRQFSNSRSEMNVSTLELGDSALYLCASSRDRGSGYTFGSGTRLTVV.

This chain connects TRBV28 to TRBJ2-1; no definite D call. V lost 11 bases to trimming and J lost 7 bases, with 15 bases between them. CDR1 MDHEN and CDR2 SYDVKM come from the germline V gene. The CDR3 extends over 12 amino acids. The CDR3 protein is CAWAPGWNEQFF. As DNA, the CDR3 is TGTGCCTGGGCACCTGGATGGAATGAGCAGTTCTTC.

The V gene is TRBV28, the J gene TRBJ2-3; 7 bases map to TRBD2. The CDR3 covers 13 residues. Looked up from germline, CDR1 is MDHEN and CDR2 is SYDVKM. The trim removed 3 bases at V and 7 bases at J, leaving 4 bases unmatched. This chain's CDR3 is CASSLTGGYTQYF. Here the CDR3 DNA reads TGTGCCAGCAGTTTGACGGGAGGCTATACGCAGTATTTT.

This chain connects TRBV5-6 to TRBJ2-7, with TRBD1 identical over 7 bases. This CDR3 is 14 amino acids long. The germline gives CDR1 SGHDT, CDR2 YYEEEE. Germline trimming cut 0 bases from V and 4 bases from J; bases unmatched to any gene: 4. CDR3 amino acids: CASSLGDRAYEQYF. CDR3 nucleotide sequence: TGTGCCAGCAGCTTGGGAGACAGGGCTTACGAGCAGTACTTC.

This chain joins TRBV27 and TRBJ2-3, with 12 bases lining up with TRBD2. Trimming at V came to 5 bases and at J to 3 bases, leaving 3 bases not matched to a gene. This CDR3 has 15 residues. Per germline, CDR1 MNHEY and CDR2 SMNVEV (reference sequence). The DNA for the CDR3 is TGTGCCAGCAGTCTAACTAGCGGGAGGACAGATACGCAGTATTTT. Its translation is CASSLTSGRTDTQYF.

This rearrangement joins TRBV27 to TRBJ1-2, with D maybe TRBD1 (5 bases). V lost 6 bases and J 5 bases, leaving 16 bases between the germline ends. Germline CDR1 reads MNHEY; CDR2 reads SMNVEV (reference sequence). The CDR3 consists of 14 residues. CDR3 sequence (DNA): TGTGCCAGCAGCCAGGGTTGGGGGGGGTATGGCTACACCTTC. Residues: CASSQGWGGYGYTF.

The genes are TRBV28 and TRBJ2-7; D ambiguous. Germline CDR1 is MDHEN and CDR2 is SYDVKM. The CDR3 contains 13 residues. V was cut by 2 bases and J by 6 bases, with 11 bases left in between. The CDR3 loop reads CASSLPSAFEQYF. The CDR3 coding sequence is TGTGCCAGCAGTTTACCTAGTGCCTTCGAGCAGTACTTC. Full variable domain (outside the CDR3, taken from reference TRBV28 and TRBJ2-7): DVKVTQSSRYLVKRTGEKVFLECVQDMDHENMFWYRQDPGLGLRLIYFSYDVKMKEKGDIPEGYSVSREKKERFSLILESASTNQTSMYLCASSLPSAFEQYFGPGTRLTVT.

CDR3 protein: CAISERPGQGYEQYF. The CDR3 coding sequence is TGTGCCATCAGTGAGCGTCCGGGACAGGGATACGAGCAGTACTTC. The chain recombines TRBV10-3 with TRBJ2-7, with 9 bases that match TRBD1. The CDR3 spans 15 residues. The trim removed 2 bases at V and 4 bases at J, leaving 6 bases unmatched. From germline, CDR1 is ENHRY and CDR2 SYGVKD.

The chain has TRBV6-1 and TRBJ1-3, with TRBD1 identical over 7 bases. CDR3 length equals 15 residues. Looked up from germline, CDR1 is MNHNS and CDR2 is SASEGT. The J segment lost 2 bases and the V segment lost 3 bases, leaving 4 bases of the junction unmatched. CDR3 residues: CASSESQGAGNTIYF. The CDR3 DNA sequence: TGTGCCAGCAGTGAGTCCCAGGGGGCTGGAAACACCATATATTTT.

CDR3 bases: TGTGCCAGCAGCGACGGGCTGGGTCTAGCGGGAGCTATCGAGCAGTTCTTC. It specifies CASSDGLGLAGAIEQFF. The chain combines TRBV9 with TRBJ2-1; 10 bases match TRBD2. In germline, CDR1 is SGDLS, CDR2 YYNGEE. With 3 bases clipped from V and 10 bases from J, the junction kept 16 bases outside the gene matches. The CDR3 extends over 17 amino acids.